The T cell receptor beta chain described here comes from a study of T-cell memory formation after mild COVID-19 (dated by TCRdb to the early 2020s). In the study overall: Most TCR sequence clusters were specific to one of the two donors. In a couple of donors, T-cell clones that expanded and contracted after mild COVID-19 were tracked by sequencing TCRalpha and TCRbeta repertoires over time. Two young, previously healthy adult volunteers made up the cohort, one male and one female. The paper's findings and limits, for the study overall: Contracting CD4+ clones were found mainly in CM and EM memory subsets, while CD8+ clones were enriched in EMRA. Clones contracting from day 15 to 85 had balanced CD4/CD8 phenotypes, while a second wave expanding from day 15 to 37 was biased towards CD4+. The study covered only two mild cases, and larger cohorts including severe cases with pre-infection samples were considered necessary. The detection of some responding clones in pre-infection memory suggests that pre-existing cross-reactive memory T cells joined the SARS-CoV-2 response. The second-wave clones that peaked on day 37 were not confirmed to be SARS-CoV-2 specific.

Instrument on record: Illumina NovaSeq 6000. TCRalpha and TCRbeta cDNA libraries were constructed by 5'RACE with constant-segment primers, with sample barcodes and unique molecular identifiers being introduced. Trizol reagent was used to extract RNA from every sample. Library amplification was performed in two PCR steps, and a second sample barcode and Illumina TruSeq adapters were introduced in the second step. Sequencing of libraries was performed on an Illumina NovaSeq with 2 x 150 bp paired-end reads. As for the authors' bioinformatics: Reads were demultiplexed and collapsed into UMI-guided consensus sequences with migec v1.2.7. Using mixcr v2.1.11, UMI consensuses were aligned to TRA and TRB V and J templates and then assembled into clonotypes. A clonotype was counted as expanded or contracted only when both edgeR and NoisET called the clonotype significant, with the noise models trained on biological replicates. For edgeR calls, the cutoffs were a false discovery rate-adjusted p below 0.01 and a log2 fold-change threshold of 1. As an exploratory analysis of dynamics, max-normalized trajectories of the 1000 most abundant clonotypes were examined with PCA combined with hierarchical clustering. Separately sequenced CD4+ and CD8+ repertoires were used to assign a CD4 or CD8 phenotype to each responding clone. TCRdb's own reprocessing of the public reads used fastp at Q25 and MiXCR and kept productive beta chains. Each entry merges the rows of one CDR3 protein and shows their most common DNA and genes. These V and J calls originate from TCRdb's pipeline instead of the authors' own analysis. This sample has under 300,000 distinct CDR3 sequences in its table, and over 15% of those were observed once. The ten largest clones represent around 23% of the sample.

As regards this clonotype: No cognate antigen has been identified for it. Base qualities were left out, and no much larger clone turns up one base away.

Ficoll-Paque density gradient centrifugation was used to isolate PBMCs. Including cysteine and phenylalanine, the CDR3 has 13 amino acids. Here the CDR3 DNA is all that survives: 39 bases in frame from base 1. Trimmed from V: 5 bases; trimmed from J: 8 bases; junction bases lacking a gene match: 9. Looking up the germline V gene (reference sequence) yields CDR1 DFQATT and CDR2 SNEGSKA. Source material: PBMCs or a T cell subset sorted from them (not recorded which). The chain employs TRBV20-1 and TRBJ2-7; 10 of the junction bases match TRBD1. The clonotype originates from a young man who had mild COVID-19 (a few samples of this study predate the infection). The sample titles of this study are shuffled in the database, so cell type and time point are left out; the donor was told from shared clones. The bases are TGCAGTGCTTGGGGGGGACAGGGGCCCCAGCAGTACTTC. This sequence encodes CSAWGGQGPQQYF.